This T cell receptor beta chain was obtained from a study of response to subunit inactivated influenza vaccine. TCRdb called the RT-PCR reads again in MiXCR, with one record for every CDR3 protein. In the table there are around 650,000 distinct CDR3 sequences, 15% to 19% of which are singletons. Germline CDR1 and CDR2: SNHLY and FYNNEI. The CDR3 consists of 13 residues. J gave up 5 bases and V 6 bases, and 6 bases lay outside the gene matches. The sample here was PBMCs from blood, taken approximately 13 days after vaccination. V and J are TRBV2 and TRBJ2-5, with 7 bases lining up with TRBD1. This sequence originates from a man between 45 and 60 years old who received an inactivated influenza vaccine. The CDR3 DNA reads as TGTGCCAGCAGCACAGGGGTCTTGGAGACCCAGTACTTC. This encodes CASSTGVLETQYF.